This T cell receptor beta chain was retrieved from a study of T cell repertoires in cytomegalovirus infection. CDR1 is MGHDK and CDR2 is SYGVNS in the germline V gene. CDR3 size: 11 residues. V lost 0 bases, J lost 10 bases, and 6 bases lay in between. A remark on this clonotype: Its antigen is not known.

TCRdb fed the reads into MiXCR, producing one record per CDR3 protein. The profile covers about 500,000 distinct CDR3 sequences, with 30% to 40% appearing a single time and about a sixth taken by the ten largest. The sequencing used cultured PBMCs, collected from culture after CMV antigen stimulation. The V and J genes are TRBV25-1 and TRBJ1-2; D remains ambiguous. The receptor was isolated from a human donor in good health (CMV status not recorded). Some clones in this sample may be carry-over from other donors' samples. CDR3: CASSEYSSYTF. As DNA, the CDR3 is TGTGCCAGCAGTGAATACAGTTCCTACACCTTC.